Listed here are 26 T cell receptor beta chains from one sample, sequenced in a study of Graves' ophthalmopathy and Graves' hyperthyroidism. Amplified material comprised TCR beta CDR3 regions derived from RNA transcripts. HTBI primers served in a first-round RT-PCR, which a second-round multiplex PCR followed. TCRdb independently ran MiXCR on the multiplex PCR reads; one entry per CDR3 protein. The sample gives fewer than 400,000 distinct CDR3 sequences, about 17% of which show up once; 1.5% to 2% is in the top ten. The specimen sequenced was peripheral blood. These TCRs come from a woman younger than 35 with Graves' ophthalmopathy.

The sample holds many counts of this clonotype. The chain has TRBV6-5 and TRBJ1-5; D uncertain. V lost 4 bases, J lost 4 bases, and 14 bases lay in between. The CDR3 has 15 amino acids. Germline lookup yields CDR1 MNHEY and CDR2 SVGAGI. The CDR3 protein is CASSSSSGLNQPQHF. Here the CDR3 DNA reads TGTGCCAGCAGTTCCTCTTCGGGCTTGAATCAGCCCCAGCATTTT.

Many counts were recorded for this clonotype. The CDR3: CASSSPSSGANVLTF. The CDR3, as DNA: TGTGCCAGCAGTTCCCCTTCTTCTGGGGCCAACGTCCTGACTTTC. This chain connects TRBV6-5 to TRBJ2-6; D gene uncertain. V lost 4 bases, J lost 1 base, and 8 bases lay in between. This CDR3 region has 15 residues. Germline-derived CDR1 and CDR2 are MNHEY and SVGAGI.

Many counts were recorded for this clonotype. The rearrangement links TRBV12-3 or TRBV12-4 to TRBJ2-1; 11 bases match TRBD2. J lost 7 bases, V lost 3 bases, and 2 bases had no gene match. The CDR3 is made up of 14 amino acids. The CDR3 protein is CASSLLAGGNEQFF. The CDR3, as DNA: TGTGCCAGCAGTTTGCTAGCGGGAGGAAATGAGCAGTTCTTC.

This clonotype was recorded many times. The chain uses TRBV7-8 and TRBJ1-3; D is unresolved. CDR1 and CDR2 from the germline V gene are SGHVS and FQNEAQ. CDR3 length: 15 residues. Trimming left V 1 base short and J 0 bases short, with 7 bases between. CDR3 sequence (DNA): TGTGCCAGCAGCTTAGTCGGCAACTCTGGAAACACCATATATTTT. It translates to CASSLVGNSGNTIYF.

Many counts were recorded for this clonotype. The chain carries TRBV2 and TRBJ2-2; TRBD2 agrees at 10 bases. Germline V CDR1 and CDR2: SNHLY, FYNNEI. CDR3 length: 20 amino acids. V dropped 5 bases and J dropped 4; count of bases not matched to a gene: 19. CDR3: CASSKRTSGTPTRGTGELFF. In DNA form, the CDR3 reads TGTGCCAGCAGTAAACGGACTAGCGGAACACCTACCCGGGGCACCGGGGAGCTGTTTTTT.

This clonotype was observed a handful of times. This rearrangement joins TRBV6-2 or TRBV6-3 to TRBJ2-2, with TRBD2 matching 9 bases. The CDR3 sequence is 20 residues long. Germline lookup yields CDR1 MNHEY and CDR2 SVGEGT. Trimming at V came to 2 bases and at J to 4 bases, leaving 17 bases not matched to a gene. The DNA for the CDR3 is TGTGCCAGCAGTTACGCGACTAGCGGAAACAGACCCGTCGGCACCGGGGAGCTGTTTTTT. As protein: CASSYATSGNRPVGTGELFF.

The J gene is TRBJ2-2, the V gene TRBV5-1; 7 bases align to TRBD2. The CDR3 consists of 16 residues. J was trimmed by 3 bases and V by 3 bases; bases with no gene match: 8. The germline V gene has CDR1 SGHRS and CDR2 YFSETQ. The CDR3: CASSSTLADYTGELFF. The CDR3 DNA reads TGCGCCAGCAGCTCCACCCTAGCGGATTACACCGGGGAGCTGTTTTTT.

In its sample, this clonotype was seen a few times. J is TRBJ1-1 and V is TRBV18; D gene unclear. The CDR3 sequence is 16 residues long. Germline lookup yields CDR1 KGHSH and CDR2 LQKENI. Trimming stripped 0 bases from V and 0 bases from J, with 11 bases between. The CDR3 DNA is TGTGCCAGCTCACCACCGTTGGCGGGGATGAACACTGAAGCTTTCTTT. Encoded protein: CASSPPLAGMNTEAFF.

This clonotype showed up many times. The chain uses TRBV29-1 and TRBJ2-7; 11 nucleotides align to TRBD2. The length of the CDR3 is 16 residues. V lost 6 bases, J lost 6 bases, and 16 bases stayed unmatched. The germline CDR1 and CDR2 sequences are SQVTM and ANQGSEA. This CDR3 reads CSVSHPATSGGTEQYF. Here the CDR3 DNA reads TGCAGCGTCTCTCATCCCGCCACTAGCGGGGGAACCGAGCAGTACTTC.

At least ten counts were recorded for this clonotype. This chain connects TRBV6-2 or TRBV6-3 to TRBJ1-1; no definite D call. CDR1 and CDR2 (germline): MNHEY, SVGEGT. The CDR3 length is 16 residues. Trimming cost V 1 base and J 1 base, with 13 bases left between them. The CDR3 loop reads CASSYWVQAENTEAFF. The CDR3 region has the DNA TGTGCCAGCAGTTACTGGGTTCAAGCCGAGAACACTGAAGCTTTCTTT.

This clonotype was recorded many times. This sequence joins TRBV12-3 or TRBV12-4 and TRBJ1-1, with unresolved D. Trimming took 3 bases from V and 1 from J, leaving 18 bases between them. The CDR3 runs 17 residues. The CDR3 bases are TGTGCCAGCAGTTTTAGAGGGTCGGGGTATGGGAACACTGAAGCTTTCTTT. Its translation is CASSFRGSGYGNTEAFF.

This clonotype was recorded at least ten times. CDR3 bases: TGTGCCAGCAGTTACTCGCATGCCTACGAGCAGTACTTC. This encodes CASSYSHAYEQYF. This chain connects TRBV6-5 to TRBJ2-7; D ambiguous. The length of the CDR3 is 13 residues. V lost 0 bases to trimming and J lost 2 bases, with 5 bases between them. Germline V gives CDR1 MNHEY, CDR2 SVGAGI.

The DNA for the CDR3 is TGCAGCGTTGTTGACAGGGGAGTAGCACCTCTTTATGGCTACACCTTC. Its translation: CSVVDRGVAPLYGYTF. The V call is TRBV29-1, the J call TRBJ1-2; 8 nucleotides agree with TRBD1. The trim removed 4 bases at V and 5 bases at J, leaving 15 bases unmatched. In germline, CDR1 is SQVTM, CDR2 ANQGSEA. The CDR3 is 16 residues long.

Ten or more counts support this clonotype. V usage is TRBV20-1 and J usage is TRBJ2-7, with D maybe TRBD2 (5 bases). With 5 bases removed from V and 3 bases from J, the gap between germline ends came to 17 bases. This CDR3 region has 14 residues. In germline, CDR1 is DFQATT, CDR2 SNEGSKA (reference sequence). CDR3 amino acids: CSARRDSLLYEQYF. CDR3 sequence (DNA): TGCAGTGCTCGTCGGGATAGCCTGCTCTACGAGCAGTACTTC.

This clonotype was observed many times. The chain employs TRBV11-2 and TRBJ1-2, with a weak D call TRBD1 (5 bases). Germline V gene sequence: CDR1 SGHAT, CDR2 FQNNGV. The CDR3 loop spans 14 amino acids. V was pared by 5 bases and J by 4 bases, with 14 bases between. CDR3 region: CASSPSGAGYGYTF. The CDR3 DNA reads TGTGCCAGCAGCCCGAGTGGGGCAGGCTATGGCTACACCTTC.

The V and J genes are TRBV6-2 or TRBV6-3 and TRBJ2-2; D gene unclear. The germline CDR1 and CDR2 sequences are MNHEY and SVGEGT. The CDR3 runs 15 residues. V dropped 6 bases and J dropped 1 base, with 12 bases sitting between them. CDR3 coding DNA: TGTGCCAGCAGCTGGGCCCGAGGGAACACCGGGGAGCTGTTTTTT. It codes for CASSWARGNTGELFF.

This clonotype was seen a few times. The chain uses TRBV7-2 and TRBJ2-5, with D possibly matching TRBD1 (5 bases). Per the germline V gene, CDR1 is SGHTA and CDR2 is FQGNSA. Between the trimmed V and J ends, which lost 6 bases and 3 bases, there was a span of 11 bases. This CDR3 is built from 13 residues. CDR3 sequence reads: CASSRVREETQYF. As DNA, the CDR3 is TGTGCCAGCAGTCGCGTCAGGGAAGAGACCCAGTACTTC. The variable domain in full, completed from reference TRBV7-2 and TRBJ2-5, reads GAGVSQSPSNKVTEKGKDVELRCDPISGHTALYWYRQSLGQGLEFLIYFQGNSAPDKSGLPSDRFSAERTGGSVSTLTIQRTQQEDSAVYLCASSRVREETQYFGPGTRLLVL.

This clonotype was recorded at least ten times. The chain is built from TRBV28 and TRBJ2-5, with a weak D call TRBD2 (6 bases). The CDR3 sequence is 17 residues long. V lost 2 bases and J 0 bases, leaving 16 bases between the germline ends. Germline V lookup: CDR1 MDHEN, CDR2 SYDVKM. CDR3 residues: CASSLPPLSGYQETQYF. In DNA form, the CDR3 reads TGTGCCAGCAGTTTACCCCCGCTGAGCGGGTACCAAGAGACCCAGTACTTC.

This clonotype appeared many times. The rearrangement links TRBV5-1 to TRBJ1-1; a weak D match, TRBD1 (6 bases). Germline assignment: CDR1 SGHRS and CDR2 YFSETQ. V lost 5 bases and J lost 6, with 11 bases in between. The CDR3 covers 12 residues. The CDR3 spells CASRTGRSEAFF. CDR3 in DNA: TGCGCCAGCAGGACAGGAAGATCTGAAGCTTTCTTT.

This clonotype was seen ten or more times. This chain joins TRBV6-5 and TRBJ2-2; 15 nucleotides line up with TRBD2. The V gene end was trimmed by 2 bases and the J gene end by 5 bases; junction bases not matched to a gene: 0. The CDR3 has 16 residues. The germline gives CDR1 MNHEY, CDR2 SVGAGI. The CDR3 loop reads CASSYGLAGGTGELFF. As DNA, the CDR3 is TGTGCCAGCAGTTACGGACTAGCGGGAGGGACCGGGGAGCTGTTTTTT.

This clonotype was seen repeatedly, ten times or more. The chain combines TRBV28 with TRBJ1-5; 7 nucleotides line up with TRBD1. Trimming cost V 6 bases and J 2 bases; bases outside gene matches: 7. The V gene's germline CDR1 is MDHEN and CDR2 SYDVKM. This CDR3 region has 15 residues. CDR3 DNA: TGTGCCAGCAGCCAGGGGGGGGGAGGCAATCAGCCCCAGCATTTT. Protein product: CASSQGGGGNQPQHF.

This clonotype was recorded at least ten times. This chain uses TRBV4-3 with TRBJ2-2, with a weak D call TRBD1 (6 bases). The CDR3 covers 13 residues. Germline loops: CDR1 LGHNA, CDR2 YSLEER. Trimming removed 3 bases from V and 8 bases from J, with 10 bases in between. The CDR3 loop is CASSQNRAGELFF. The DNA for the CDR3 is TGCGCCAGCAGCCAGAACAGGGCGGGGGAGCTGTTTTTT.

This clonotype has only one observation. The chain couples TRBV15 to TRBJ1-6; 7 nucleotides align to TRBD1. Germline CDR1 is LNHNV and CDR2 is YYDKDF (reference sequence). V was pared by 6 bases and J by 9 bases, with 8 bases of the junction left unmatched. This CDR3 region has 14 residues. The CDR3 is CATSSDRVTSPLHF. The DNA for the CDR3 is TGTGCCACCAGTTCCGACAGGGTGACTTCACCCCTCCACTTT.

This clonotype was found a few times. The chain carries TRBV7-2 and TRBJ2-7, with D tentatively TRBD2 (6 bases). V lost 1 base and J lost 4, with 11 bases in between. The CDR3 extends over 14 amino acids. CDR1 and CDR2 from the germline V gene are SGHTA and FQGNSA. The CDR3 loop reads CASSLGPSAYEQYF. CDR3 coding DNA: TGTGCCAGCAGCTTAGGTCCTAGCGCGTACGAGCAGTACTTC.

This clonotype was counted ten times or more. This CDR3 is CASSFLGGMGNTEAFF. CDR3 nucleotides: TGTGCCAGCAGTTTCTTGGGTGGGATGGGGAACACTGAAGCTTTCTTT. V and J are TRBV28 and TRBJ1-1; no clear D gene. V gave up 3 bases and J gave up 1 base, with 15 bases separating them. This CDR3 comprises 16 residues. CDR1 and CDR2 from the germline V gene are MDHEN and SYDVKM.

The chain couples TRBV2 to TRBJ1-2; maybe TRBD1 (5 bases). The ends were cut back, 6 bases at V and 8 bases at J, with 10 bases in the middle. The CDR3 runs 11 residues. Germline values: CDR1 SNHLY, CDR2 FYNNEI. DNA for the CDR3: TGTGCCAGCAGCCCCCAGGGAGGCTACACCTTC. Encoded protein: CASSPQGGYTF.